This TCR beta chain was captured by sequencing in a study of T cell responses to AZD1222 COVID-19 vaccine. Data came from immunoSEQ multiplex PCR; TCRdb stores just in-frame clones and leaves some out. The data show about 110,000 clones, with nearly 90% seen just once and roughly a sixth held by the top ten. The clonotype comes from an adult in good health. Here the sequenced sample was peripheral blood, taken on day 0 of AZD1222 vaccination.

The CDR3 DNA follows: TGTGCCTGGAGTACTTACAGGGAGAATTCACCCCTCCACTTT. This translates into CAWSTYRENSPLHF. The J gene is TRBJ1-6, the V gene TRBV30; TRBD1 is a possible D gene (6 bases). Germline-derived CDR1 and CDR2 are GTSNPN and SVGIG (reference sequence). Trimming shortened V by 2 bases and J by 7 bases, and 12 bases separated the two germline ends. The CDR3 has 14 amino acids.